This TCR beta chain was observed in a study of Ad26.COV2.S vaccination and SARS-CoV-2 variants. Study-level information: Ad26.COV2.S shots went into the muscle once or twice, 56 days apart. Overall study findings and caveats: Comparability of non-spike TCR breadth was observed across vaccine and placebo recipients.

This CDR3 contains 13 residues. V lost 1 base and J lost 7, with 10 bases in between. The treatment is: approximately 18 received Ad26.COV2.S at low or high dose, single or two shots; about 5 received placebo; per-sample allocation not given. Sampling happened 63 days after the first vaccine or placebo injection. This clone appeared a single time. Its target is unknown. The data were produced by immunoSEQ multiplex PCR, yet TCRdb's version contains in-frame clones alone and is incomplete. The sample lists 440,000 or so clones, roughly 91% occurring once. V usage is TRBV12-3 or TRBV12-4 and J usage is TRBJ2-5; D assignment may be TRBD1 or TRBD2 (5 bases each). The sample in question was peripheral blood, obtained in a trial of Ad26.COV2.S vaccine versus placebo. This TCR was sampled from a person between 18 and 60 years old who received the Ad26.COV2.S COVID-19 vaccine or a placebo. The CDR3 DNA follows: TGTGCCAGCAGTTTAGGTGGGACCAGGACCCAGTACTTC. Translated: CASSLGGTRTQYF.